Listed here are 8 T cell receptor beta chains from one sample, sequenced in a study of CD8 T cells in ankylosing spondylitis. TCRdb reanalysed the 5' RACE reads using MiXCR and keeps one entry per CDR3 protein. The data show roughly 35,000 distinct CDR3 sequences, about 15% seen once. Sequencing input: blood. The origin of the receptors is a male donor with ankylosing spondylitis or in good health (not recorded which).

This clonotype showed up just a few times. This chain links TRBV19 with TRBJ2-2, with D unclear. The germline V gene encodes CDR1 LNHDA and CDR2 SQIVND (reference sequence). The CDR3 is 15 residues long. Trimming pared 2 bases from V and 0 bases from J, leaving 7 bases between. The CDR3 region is CASSIYSANTGELFF. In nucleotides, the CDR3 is TGTGCCAGTAGTATATACAGCGCGAACACCGGGGAGCTGTTTTTT.

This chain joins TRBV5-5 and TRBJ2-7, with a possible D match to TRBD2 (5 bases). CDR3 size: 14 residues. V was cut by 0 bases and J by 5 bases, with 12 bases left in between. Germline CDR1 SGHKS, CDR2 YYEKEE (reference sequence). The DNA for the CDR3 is TGTGCCAGCAGCTTGGCTTTGCGGGTTAACGAGCAGTACGTC. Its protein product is CASSLALRVNEQYV.

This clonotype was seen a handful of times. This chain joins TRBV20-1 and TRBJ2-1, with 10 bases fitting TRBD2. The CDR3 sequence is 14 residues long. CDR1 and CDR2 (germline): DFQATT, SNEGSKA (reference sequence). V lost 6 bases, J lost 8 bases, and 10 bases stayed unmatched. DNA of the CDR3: TGCAGTGCCGAACAGCGGGAGGGTACGGATGAGCAGTTCTTC. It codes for CSAEQREGTDEQFF.

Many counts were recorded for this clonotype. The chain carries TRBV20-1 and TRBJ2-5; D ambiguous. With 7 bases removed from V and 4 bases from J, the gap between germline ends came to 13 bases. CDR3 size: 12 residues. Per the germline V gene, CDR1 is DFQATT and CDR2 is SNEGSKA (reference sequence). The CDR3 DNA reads TGCAGTGTTGTTTCTCGAACAGAGACCCAGTACTTC. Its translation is CSVVSRTETQYF.

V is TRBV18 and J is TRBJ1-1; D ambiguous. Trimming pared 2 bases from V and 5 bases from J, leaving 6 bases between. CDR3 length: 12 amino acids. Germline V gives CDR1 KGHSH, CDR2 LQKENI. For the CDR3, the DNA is TGTGCCAGCTCACCAGGGGTGACTGAAGCTTTCTTT. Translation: CASSPGVTEAFF.

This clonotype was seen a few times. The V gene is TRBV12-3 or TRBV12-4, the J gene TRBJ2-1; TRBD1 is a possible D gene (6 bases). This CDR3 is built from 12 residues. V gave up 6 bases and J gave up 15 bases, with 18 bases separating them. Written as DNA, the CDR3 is TGTGCCAGCAGACAGGACAGTGAGGTTCTGTTCTTC. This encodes CASRQDSEVLFF.

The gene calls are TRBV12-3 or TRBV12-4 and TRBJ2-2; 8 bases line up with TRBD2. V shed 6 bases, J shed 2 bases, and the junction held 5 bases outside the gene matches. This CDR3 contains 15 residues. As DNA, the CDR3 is TGTGCCAGCAGACCCACTAGCGGAAACACCGGGGAGCTGTTTTTT. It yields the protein CASRPTSGNTGELFF.

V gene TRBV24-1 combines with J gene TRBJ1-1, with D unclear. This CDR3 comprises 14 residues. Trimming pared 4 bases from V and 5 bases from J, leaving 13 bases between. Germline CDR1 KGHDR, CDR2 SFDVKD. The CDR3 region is CATSESGKRTEAFF. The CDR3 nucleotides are TGTGCCACCAGTGAGTCGGGAAAGAGGACTGAAGCTTTCTTT.